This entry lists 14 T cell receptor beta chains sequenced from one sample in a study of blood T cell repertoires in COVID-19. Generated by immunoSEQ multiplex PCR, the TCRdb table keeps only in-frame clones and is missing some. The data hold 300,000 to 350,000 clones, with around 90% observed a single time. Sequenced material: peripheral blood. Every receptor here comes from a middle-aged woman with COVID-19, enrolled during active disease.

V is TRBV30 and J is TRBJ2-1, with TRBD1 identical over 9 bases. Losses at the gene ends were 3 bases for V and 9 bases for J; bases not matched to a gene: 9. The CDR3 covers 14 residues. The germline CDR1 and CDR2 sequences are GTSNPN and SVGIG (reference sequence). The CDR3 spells CAWSEQGAHGEQFF. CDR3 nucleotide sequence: TGTGCCTGGAGCGAACAGGGGGCGCACGGTGAGCAGTTCTTC.

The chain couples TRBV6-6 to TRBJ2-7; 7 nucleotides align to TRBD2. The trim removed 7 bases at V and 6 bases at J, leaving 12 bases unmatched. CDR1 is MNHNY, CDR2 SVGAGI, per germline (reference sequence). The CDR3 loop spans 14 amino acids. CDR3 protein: CASTTGGGEGEQYF. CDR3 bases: TGTGCCAGCACCACGGGGGGAGGTGAAGGCGAGCAGTACTTC.

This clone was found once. CDR3: CASSFGGSQPSNVLTF. For the CDR3, the DNA is TGTGCCAGCAGTTTCGGGGGGAGCCAGCCCTCCAACGTCCTGACTTTC. V usage is TRBV28 and J usage is TRBJ2-6; 7 nucleotides agree with TRBD2. Unmatched junction bases numbered 10, after V lost 3 bases and J lost 8 bases. Looked up from germline, CDR1 is MDHEN and CDR2 is SYDVKM. The CDR3 spans 16 residues.

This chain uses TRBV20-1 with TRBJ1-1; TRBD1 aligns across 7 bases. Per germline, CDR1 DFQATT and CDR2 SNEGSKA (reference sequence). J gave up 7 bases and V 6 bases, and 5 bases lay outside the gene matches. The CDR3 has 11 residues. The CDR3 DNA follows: TGCAGTGCCAGGGGGACAGTTGAAGCTTTCTTT. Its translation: CSARGTVEAFF.

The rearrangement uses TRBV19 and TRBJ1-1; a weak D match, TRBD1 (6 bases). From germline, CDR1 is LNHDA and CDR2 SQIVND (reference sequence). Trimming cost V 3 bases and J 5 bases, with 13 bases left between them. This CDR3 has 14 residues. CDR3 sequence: CASSIEGVKTEAFF. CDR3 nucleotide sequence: TGTGCCAGTAGTATCGAGGGGGTCAAGACTGAAGCTTTCTTT.

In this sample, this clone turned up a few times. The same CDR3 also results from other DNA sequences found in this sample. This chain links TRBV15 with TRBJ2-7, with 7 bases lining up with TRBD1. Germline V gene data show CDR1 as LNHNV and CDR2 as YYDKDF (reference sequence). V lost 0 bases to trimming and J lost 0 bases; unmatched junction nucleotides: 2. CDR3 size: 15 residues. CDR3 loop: CATSRDRTGSYEQYF. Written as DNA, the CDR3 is TGTGCCACCAGCAGAGACCGGACAGGCTCCTACGAGCAGTACTTC.

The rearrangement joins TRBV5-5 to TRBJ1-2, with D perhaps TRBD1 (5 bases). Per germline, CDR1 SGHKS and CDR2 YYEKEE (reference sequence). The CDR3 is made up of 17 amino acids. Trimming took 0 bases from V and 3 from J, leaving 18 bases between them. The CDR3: CASSLGPPGFGDYGYTF. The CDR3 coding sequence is TGTGCCAGCAGCTTGGGGCCGCCAGGGTTCGGAGACTATGGCTACACCTTC. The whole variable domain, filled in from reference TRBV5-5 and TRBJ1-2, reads DAGVTQSPTHLIKTRGQQVTLRCSPISGHKSVSWYQQVLGQGPQFIFQYYEKEERGRGNFPDRFSARQFPNYSSELNVNALLLGDSALYLCASSLGPPGFGDYGYTFGSGTRLTVV.

In nucleotides, the CDR3 is TGTGCCAGCAGTTACATTGGACAGGGGGCTCAAGGCTACACCTTC. Residues: CASSYIGQGAQGYTF. V is TRBV6-2 or TRBV6-3 and J is TRBJ1-2, with 11 positions matching TRBD1. V shed 2 bases, J shed 8 bases, and the junction held 7 bases outside the gene matches. The CDR3 has 15 residues. Germline CDR1 reads MNHEY; CDR2 reads SVGEGT.

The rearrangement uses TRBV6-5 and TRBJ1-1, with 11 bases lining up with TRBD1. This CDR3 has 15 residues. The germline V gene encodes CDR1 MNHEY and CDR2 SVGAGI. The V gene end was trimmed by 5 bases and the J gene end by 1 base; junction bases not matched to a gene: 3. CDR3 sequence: CASSPGTGGNTEAFF. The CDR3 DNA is TGTGCCAGCAGTCCCGGGACAGGGGGGAACACTGAAGCTTTCTTT.

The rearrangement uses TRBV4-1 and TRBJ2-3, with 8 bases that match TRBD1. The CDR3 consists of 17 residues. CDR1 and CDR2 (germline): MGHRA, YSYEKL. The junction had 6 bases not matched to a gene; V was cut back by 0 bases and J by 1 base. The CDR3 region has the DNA TGCGCCAGCAGCCAAGATACTCTGGGACAGGGCACAGATACGCAGTATTTT. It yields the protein CASSQDTLGQGTDTQYF.

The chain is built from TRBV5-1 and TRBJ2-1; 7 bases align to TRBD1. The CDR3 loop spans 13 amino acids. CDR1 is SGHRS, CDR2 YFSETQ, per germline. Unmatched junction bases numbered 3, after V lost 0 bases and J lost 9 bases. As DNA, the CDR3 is TGCGCCAGCAGCTTGGGACAGGGAGTTGAGCAGTTCTTC. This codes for CASSLGQGVEQFF.

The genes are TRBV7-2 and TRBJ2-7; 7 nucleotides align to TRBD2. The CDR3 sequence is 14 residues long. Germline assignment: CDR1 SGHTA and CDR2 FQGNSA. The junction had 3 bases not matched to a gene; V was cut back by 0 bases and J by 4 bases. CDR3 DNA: TGTGCCAGCAGCTTAGCCTCCGGGAGGTACGAGCAGTACTTC. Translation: CASSLASGRYEQYF. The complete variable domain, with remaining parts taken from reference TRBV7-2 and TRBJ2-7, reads GAGVSQSPSNKVTEKGKDVELRCDPISGHTALYWYRQSLGQGLEFLIYFQGNSAPDKSGLPSDRFSAERTGGSVSTLTIQRTQQEDSAVYLCASSLASGRYEQYFGPGTRLTVT.

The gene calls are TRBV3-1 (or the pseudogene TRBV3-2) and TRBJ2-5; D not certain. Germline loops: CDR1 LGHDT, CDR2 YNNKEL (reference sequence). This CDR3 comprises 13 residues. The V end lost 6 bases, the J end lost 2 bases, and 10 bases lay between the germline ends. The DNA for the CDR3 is TGTGCCAGCAGGTCCGGGTCTCAAGAGACCCAGTACTTC. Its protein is CASRSGSQETQYF.

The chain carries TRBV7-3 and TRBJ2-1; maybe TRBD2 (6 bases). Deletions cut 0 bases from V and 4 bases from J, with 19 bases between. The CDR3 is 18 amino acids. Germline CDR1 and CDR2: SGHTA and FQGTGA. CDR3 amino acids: CASSLTGPGTVQYNEQFF. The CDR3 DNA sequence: TGTGCCAGCAGCTTAACGGGGCCCGGGACTGTACAATACAATGAGCAGTTCTTC.